Following are 3 T cell receptor beta chains from one sample sequenced in a study of T cells in Graves' hyperthyroidism and ophthalmopathy. Amplification targeted TCR beta CDR3 regions from RNA transcripts. TCR CDR3 underwent first-round RT-PCR with the HTBI primer set. TCRdb re-called the multiplex PCR reads through MiXCR, storing one row per CDR3 protein. The sample consists of about 840,000 distinct CDR3 sequences, 35% to 40% of them appearing once. Sequenced: blood. Receptors originate from a man between 18 and 29 years old with Graves' hyperthyroidism.

This clonotype showed up just a few times. V and J are TRBV12-3 or TRBV12-4 and TRBJ2-6, with no clear D. V was shortened by 6 bases and J by 2 bases, with 5 bases between the two germline ends. The CDR3 totals 13 residues. CDR3 nucleotides: TGTGCCAGCAGGAAAGCTGGGGCCAACGTCCTGACTTTC. Protein: CASRKAGANVLTF.

CDR3 in amino acids: CSVDDGGTDTQYF. CDR3 coding DNA: TGCAGCGTTGACGACGGCGGCACAGATACGCAGTATTTT. This rearrangement joins TRBV29-1 to TRBJ2-3; D gene uncertain. The CDR3 consists of 13 residues. Trimming took off 3 bases at V and 1 base at J, with 8 bases between the two ends. Germline loops: CDR1 SQVTM, CDR2 ANQGSEA.

The chain recombines TRBV7-9 with TRBJ1-2; no clear D. Germline loops: CDR1 SEHNR, CDR2 FQNEAQ (reference sequence). This CDR3 is built from 15 residues. V dropped 8 bases and J dropped 4 bases, with 20 bases sitting between them. The DNA of the CDR3 is TGTGCCAGCTCACCACGGTCTCAGACTCCCTATGGCTACACCTTC. This translates into CASSPRSQTPYGYTF.